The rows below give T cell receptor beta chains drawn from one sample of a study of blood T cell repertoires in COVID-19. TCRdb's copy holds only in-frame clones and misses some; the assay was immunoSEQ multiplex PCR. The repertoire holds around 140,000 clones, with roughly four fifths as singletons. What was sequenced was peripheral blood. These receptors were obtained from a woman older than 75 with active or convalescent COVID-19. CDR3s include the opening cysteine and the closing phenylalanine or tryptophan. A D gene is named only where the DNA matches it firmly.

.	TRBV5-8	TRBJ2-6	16	CASSLEVRVGANVLTF
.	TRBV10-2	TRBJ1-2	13	CASSEVQGDGYTF
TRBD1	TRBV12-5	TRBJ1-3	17	CASGSGTGGLSGNTIYF
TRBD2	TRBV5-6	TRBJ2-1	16	CASSDLSGGAINEQFF
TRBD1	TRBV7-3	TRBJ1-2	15	CASSPETGGGYGYTF
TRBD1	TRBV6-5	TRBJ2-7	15	CASSSAGQGFYEQYF
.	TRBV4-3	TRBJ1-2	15	CASSQDIGSIYGYTF
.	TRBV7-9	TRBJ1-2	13	CASSSSRGYGYTF
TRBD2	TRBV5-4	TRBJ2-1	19	CASSLLSSGGYMAYNEQFF
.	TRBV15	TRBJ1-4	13	CATSRAVNEKLFF
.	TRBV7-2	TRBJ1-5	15	CASSLRSSPGQPQHF
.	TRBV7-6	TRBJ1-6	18	CASSLAGGLSSYNSPLHF
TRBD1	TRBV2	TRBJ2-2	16	CASRRTGGPNTGELFF
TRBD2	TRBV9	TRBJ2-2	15	CASSAGTSRTGELFF
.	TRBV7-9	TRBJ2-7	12	CASSSSGFEQYF
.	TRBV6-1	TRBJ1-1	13	CASSEARGTEAFF
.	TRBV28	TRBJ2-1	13	CASSPPKPNEQFF
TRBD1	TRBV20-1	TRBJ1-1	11	CSASQGASFFF
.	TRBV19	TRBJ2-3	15	CASSEPGLPTDTQYF
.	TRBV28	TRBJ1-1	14	CASGWGELMPEAFF
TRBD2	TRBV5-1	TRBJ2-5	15	CASSSPGGVQETQYF
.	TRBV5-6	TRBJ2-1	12	CASSLRRAEQFF
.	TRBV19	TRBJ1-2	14	CASSVQGTNYGYTF
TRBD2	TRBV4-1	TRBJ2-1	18	CASSQALAGATSYNEQFF
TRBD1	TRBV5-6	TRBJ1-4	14	CASSLQGLNEKLFF
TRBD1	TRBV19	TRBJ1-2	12	CASQGASIGYTF
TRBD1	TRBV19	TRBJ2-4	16	CASSRDSRGLRNIQYF
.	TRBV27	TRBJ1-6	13	CASTQYYNSPLHF
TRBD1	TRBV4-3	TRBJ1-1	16	CASSQDLGTVNTEAFF
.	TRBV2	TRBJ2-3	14	CASSDQGWLSTQYF
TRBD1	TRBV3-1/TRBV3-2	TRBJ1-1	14	CASSQSSQTGRAFF
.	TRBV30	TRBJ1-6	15	CAWSPFDRYNSPLHF
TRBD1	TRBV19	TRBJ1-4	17	CASSTGQGRATNEKLFF
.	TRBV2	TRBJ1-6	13	CASSPGSESPLHF
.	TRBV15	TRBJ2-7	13	CATSSARVGEQYF
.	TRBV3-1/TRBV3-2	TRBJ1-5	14	CASSQAGRGQPQHF
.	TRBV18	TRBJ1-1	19	CASSPTVGRRQSSNTEAFF
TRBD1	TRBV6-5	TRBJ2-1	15	CASKLRTGSYNEQFF